Below, 27 T cell receptor beta chains from the same sample are listed, as sequenced in a study of T cells in Graves' hyperthyroidism and ophthalmopathy. Amplification of TCR beta CDR3 regions used RNA as the template. The HTBI primer set was used in a first-round RT-PCR of the TCR CDR3. TCRdb independently ran MiXCR on the multiplex PCR reads; one entry per CDR3 protein. The sample records approximately 350,000 distinct CDR3 sequences, 12% to 15% being singletons. The sample consisted of blood. The receptors here all came from a woman aged 55-70 years with Graves' ophthalmopathy.

This clonotype was seen only a few times. The J gene is TRBJ2-2, the V gene TRBV9; 7 nucleotides match TRBD1. The junction had 6 bases not matched to a gene; V was cut back by 3 bases and J by 4 bases. The length of the CDR3 is 15 residues. The germline CDR1 and CDR2 sequences are SGDLS and YYNGEE. The CDR3 DNA follows: TGTGCCAGCAGCGGGACAGGTTTGGGCACCGGGGAGCTGTTTTTT. Its protein is CASSGTGLGTGELFF.

Remarks on this clonotype: It may be a read error: a sequence one base away is much more abundant. The chain recombines TRBV6-6 with TRBJ2-5; maybe TRBD1 (6 bases). Trimming stripped 0 bases from V and 5 bases from J, with 13 bases between. Germline V gene sequence: CDR1 MNHNY, CDR2 SVGAGI (reference sequence). The CDR3 contains 15 residues. The CDR3 nucleotides read TGTGCCAGCAGTTACTCGACTGGACAGCCGGAGACCCAGTACTTC. Its translation: CASSYSTGQPETQYF.

The sample holds a few counts of this clonotype. A junction boundary mismatches the germline segment, possibly from a read error. The chain recombines TRBV5-1 with TRBJ2-7; D possibly matches TRBD1 or TRBD2 (6 bases each). The CDR3 sequence is 14 residues long. CDR1 is SGHRS, CDR2 YFSETQ, per germline. This CDR3 reads CASSLEGGNYELYF. The CDR3 region has the DNA TGCGCCAGCAGCTTGGAGGGGGGCAACTACGAGCTGTACTTC.

This clonotype has a count of ten or more. The chain joins TRBV5-1 to TRBJ1-1, with D perhaps TRBD1 (6 bases). This CDR3 region has 13 residues. Trimming left V 2 bases short and J 6 bases short, with 11 bases between. Germline V lookup: CDR1 SGHRS, CDR2 YFSETQ. CDR3 bases: TGCGCCAGCAGCTTAGACGGGGGCGCTGAAGCTTTCTTT. This gives the protein CASSLDGGAEAFF.

This chain links TRBV28 with TRBJ1-3; D uncertain. This CDR3 spans 15 amino acids. CDR1 MDHEN and CDR2 SYDVKM come from the germline V gene. V was pared by 8 bases and J by 0 bases, with 14 bases between. The DNA for the CDR3 is TGTGCCAGCTATCCGACGGGGAACTCTGGAAACACCATATATTTT. Translating gives CASYPTGNSGNTIYF.

The chain links TRBV12-3 or TRBV12-4 to TRBJ2-3; D is unresolved. The V gene lost 4 bases and the J gene lost 6 bases, with 11 bases spanning the gap. The CDR3 loop spans 13 amino acids. The CDR3 is CASSWHYDDTQYF. The CDR3 region has the DNA TGTGCCAGCAGTTGGCACTACGACGATACGCAGTATTTT.

At least ten counts were recorded for this clonotype. DNA for the CDR3: TGCAGTGCTTACCGTGGTGGAAACACCATATATTTT. It is translated as CSAYRGGNTIYF. J is TRBJ1-3 and V is TRBV20-1; D is unresolved. The CDR3 is 12 amino acids. V was pared by 5 bases and J by 3 bases, with 8 bases between. Germline V gene lookup returns CDR1 DFQATT and CDR2 SNEGSKA (reference sequence).

As regards this clonotype: The conserved phenylalanine or tryptophan is not found at the CDR3 terminus, so this likely reflects a read error. This CDR3 reads CAISESGSSYEQYL. In DNA, the CDR3 is TGTGCCATCAGTGAGAGCGGGAGTTCCTACGAGCAGTACCTC. The chain carries TRBV10-3 and TRBJ2-7; 8 bases map to TRBD2. Trimming took 2 bases from V and 1 from J; bases not matched to a gene: 1. The CDR3 contains 14 residues. Germline V CDR1 and CDR2: ENHRY, SYGVKD.

This clonotype was detected only a few times. The V and J genes are TRBV20-1 and TRBJ1-3, with 7 nucleotides matching TRBD1. Germline V gene data show CDR1 as DFQATT and CDR2 as SNEGSKA (reference sequence). CDR3 length: 13 amino acids. V was clipped by 2 bases and J by 8 bases; unmatched bases: 6. CDR3 nucleotides: TGCAGTGCTAGAACAGGGGCATCGGACACCATATATTTT. The encoded protein is CSARTGASDTIYF.

There are a few counts of this clonotype. V usage is TRBV7-9 and J usage is TRBJ1-4; D remains ambiguous. This CDR3 contains 15 residues. Germline V CDR1 and CDR2: SEHNR, FQNEAQ (reference sequence). The V gene lost 5 bases and the J gene lost 8 bases, with 18 bases spanning the gap. CDR3 DNA: TGTGCCAGCAGCCTTCTTGTCAGAACCACAGAAAAACTGTTTTTT. This codes for CASSLLVRTTEKLFF.

This clonotype was seen a few times. The rearrangement uses TRBV24-1 and TRBJ2-3; TRBD2 matches at 12 bases. Germline V gene lookup returns CDR1 KGHDR and CDR2 SFDVKD. The CDR3 consists of 16 residues. After removal of 4 bases from V and 1 base from J, the junction contained 2 bases not matched to a gene. CDR3 coding DNA: TGTGCCACCAGTGACCTAGCGGGAGGGGGCACAGATACGCAGTATTTT. Amino acid sequence: CATSDLAGGGTDTQYF.

The rearrangement joins TRBV6-2 or TRBV6-3 to TRBJ2-5; D not certain. The V gene's germline CDR1 is MNHEY and CDR2 SVGEGT. There are 12 residues in the CDR3. The V gene lost 6 bases and the J gene lost 5 bases, with 10 bases spanning the gap. The CDR3 spells CASSPLAETQYF. In DNA form, the CDR3 reads TGTGCCAGCAGCCCACTTGCCGAGACCCAGTACTTC.

This chain links TRBV20-1 with TRBJ1-1; D is undetermined. The CDR3 extends over 14 amino acids. V shed 0 bases and J shed 9 bases, with 17 bases lying between them. Germline CDR1 DFQATT, CDR2 SNEGSKA (reference sequence). The CDR3 is CSARDEGWSYKAFF. The CDR3 DNA is TGCAGTGCTAGAGATGAAGGTTGGTCTTATAAAGCTTTCTTT.

This clonotype has a count of ten or more. The chain is built from TRBV24-1 and TRBJ2-1, with D possibly being TRBD1 (6 bases). Per germline, CDR1 KGHDR and CDR2 SFDVKD. CDR3 size: 16 residues. Deletions cut 2 bases from V and 2 bases from J, with 12 bases between. CDR3 bases: TGTGCCACCAGTGATTCCGGTGGGGGCCCCTACAATGAGCAGTTCTTC. This codes for CATSDSGGGPYNEQFF.

This clonotype has ten or more counts. The J gene is TRBJ2-3, the V gene TRBV11-2; tentatively, D is TRBD2 (6 bases). V lost 5 bases and J lost 1, with 13 bases in between. Germline V gene data show CDR1 as SGHAT and CDR2 as FQNNGV. The CDR3 is 15 residues long. This chain's CDR3 is CASSPPGLRTDTQYF. In DNA form, the CDR3 reads TGTGCCAGCAGCCCACCGGGACTCCGCACAGATACGCAGTATTTT. Looking up the rest from reference TRBV11-2 and TRBJ2-3 gives the full variable domain: EAGVAQSPRYKIIEKRQSVAFWCNPISGHATLYWYQQILGQGPKLLIQFQNNGVVDDSQLPKDRFSAERLKGVDSTLKIQPAKLEDSAVYLCASSPPGLRTDTQYFGPGTRLTVL.

This clonotype was detected ten times or more. This chain joins TRBV6-1 and TRBJ1-5; maybe TRBD1 (5 bases). Germline loops: CDR1 MNHNS, CDR2 SASEGT. There are 14 residues in the CDR3. Trimming took off 6 bases at V and 0 bases at J, with 9 bases between the two ends. CDR3 DNA sequence: TGTGCCAGCAGGGGGGACTATAGCAATCAGCCCCAGCATTTT. Its translation: CASRGDYSNQPQHF.

This clonotype was counted between two and nine times. J is TRBJ1-6 and V is TRBV7-2; no clear D. CDR3 length: 16 residues. The germline CDR1 and CDR2 sequences are SGHTA and FQGNSA. Trimming shortened V by 1 base and J by 5 bases, and 12 bases separated the two germline ends. CDR3 sequence: CASSLGYRVDNSPLHF. For the CDR3, the DNA is TGTGCCAGCAGCTTAGGCTACAGAGTCGATAATTCACCCCTCCACTTT.

This rearrangement joins TRBV15 to TRBJ1-1, with D unresolved. The CDR3 extends over 15 amino acids. The V end was cut by 0 bases, the J end by 0 bases, with 8 bases between. Per the germline V gene, CDR1 is LNHNV and CDR2 is YYDKDF (reference sequence). The CDR3, as DNA: TGTGCCACCAGCAGAGACGGACGGATGAACACTGAAGCTTTCTTT. Translation: CATSRDGRMNTEAFF.

The V call is TRBV29-1, the J call TRBJ1-4, with 10 nucleotides matching TRBD1. The trim removed 7 bases at V and 7 bases at J, leaving 12 bases unmatched. This CDR3 is 15 amino acids long. The V gene's germline CDR1 is SQVTM and CDR2 ANQGSEA. The CDR3: CSALWTGGFFEKLFF. CDR3 sequence (DNA): TGCAGCGCTTTATGGACAGGGGGATTCTTTGAAAAACTGTTTTTT. The full variable domain, rest sourced from reference TRBV29-1 and TRBJ1-4, is SAVISQKPSRDICQRGTSLTIQCQVDSQVTMMFWYRQQPGQSLTLIATANQGSEATYESGFVIDKFPISRPNLTFSTLTVSNMSPEDSSIYLCSALWTGGFFEKLFFGSGTQLSVL.

As concerns this clonotype: A much larger clone lies one base from this, so it may be a read error. CDR3 in DNA: TGTGCCAGCATACGCCGGGACAGGGGGCCTGGCTGCACCTTC. This gives the protein CASIRRDRGPGCTF. The V call is TRBV6-2 or TRBV6-3, the J call TRBJ1-2; 12 bases are a match to TRBD1. The CDR3 spans 14 residues. CDR1 and CDR2 from the germline V gene are MNHEY and SVGEGT.

At least ten counts were recorded for this clonotype. The chain has TRBV2 and TRBJ2-7, with TRBD1 matching over 8 bases. This CDR3 is built from 15 residues. V shed 4 bases and J 0 bases; nucleotides not matched to a gene: 5. CDR1 is SNHLY, CDR2 FYNNEI, per germline. The CDR3 region has the DNA TGTGCCAGCAGTGGAGGGACAGGTCTCTCCTACGAGCAGTACTTC. It yields the protein CASSGGTGLSYEQYF.

There are many counts of this clonotype. This chain connects TRBV28 to TRBJ2-1; the match to TRBD2 covers 7 bases. From germline, CDR1 is MDHEN and CDR2 SYDVKM. This CDR3 spans 14 amino acids. The V and J ends lost 3 bases and 9 bases, in that order; junction bases with no gene match: 8. CDR3 sequence (DNA): TGTGCCAGCAGTTTTGGGGCGGGAGTACGTGAGCAGTTCTTC. As protein: CASSFGAGVREQFF.

The chain uses TRBV4-2 and TRBJ2-5, with 7 bases fitting TRBD2. V lost 4 bases, J lost 5 bases, and 7 bases stayed unmatched. The CDR3 contains 14 residues. Germline V gene lookup returns CDR1 LGHNA and CDR2 YNFKEQ. The CDR3 reads CASSLGGTTETQYF. The CDR3 DNA reads TGTGCCAGCAGCCTGGGGGGGACTACGGAGACCCAGTACTTC.

The chain carries TRBV4-1 and TRBJ1-1; 7 bases are shared with TRBD1. The V segment lost 2 bases and the J segment 5 bases; nucleotides outside the gene matches: 5. There are 14 residues in the CDR3. CDR1 is MGHRA and CDR2 is YSYEKL in the germline V gene. CDR3 loop: CASSQPGQRTEAFF. CDR3 in DNA: TGCGCCAGCAGCCAACCGGGACAGCGGACTGAAGCTTTCTTT.

This clonotype was counted many times. The CDR3 DNA follows: TGTGCCAGCAGTTCTGAGCGCAACTTAGCCAAAAACATTCAGTACTTC. Amino acid sequence: CASSSERNLAKNIQYF. This chain joins TRBV12-3 or TRBV12-4 and TRBJ2-4; no firm D call. The CDR3 is made up of 16 amino acids. Trimming took off 4 bases at V and 0 bases at J, with 13 bases between the two ends.

The table lists this clonotype with many counts. The chain links TRBV20-1 to TRBJ1-6, with 11 positions matching TRBD1. Germline-derived CDR1 and CDR2 are DFQATT and SNEGSKA (reference sequence). V shed 3 bases, J shed 7 bases, and the junction held 5 bases outside the gene matches. This CDR3 spans 15 amino acids. The CDR3 nucleotides read TGCAGTGCTAGCGGGGACAGGGGGATGAATTCACCCCTCCACTTT. Amino acids: CSASGDRGMNSPLHF.

This clonotype has at least ten counts. The chain joins TRBV19 to TRBJ2-1, with 7 bases identical to TRBD2. This CDR3 spans 13 amino acids. With V trimmed by 6 bases and J by 2 bases, 1 base remained unmatched. Per the germline V gene, CDR1 is LNHDA and CDR2 is SQIVND (reference sequence). The CDR3 nucleotides read TGTGCCAGTAGGGCGGGAGCCTACAATGAGCAGTTCTTC. Translated, it gives CASRAGAYNEQFF.